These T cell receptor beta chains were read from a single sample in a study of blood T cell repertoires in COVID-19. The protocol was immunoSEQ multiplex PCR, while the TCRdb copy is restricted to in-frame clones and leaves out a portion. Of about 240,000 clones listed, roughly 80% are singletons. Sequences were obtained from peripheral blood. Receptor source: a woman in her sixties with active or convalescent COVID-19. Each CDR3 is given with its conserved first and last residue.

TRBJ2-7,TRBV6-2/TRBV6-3,CASSYPGGRYEQYF
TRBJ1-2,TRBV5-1,CASSYGTRDYGYTF
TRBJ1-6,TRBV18,CASSPLEQGKSPLHF
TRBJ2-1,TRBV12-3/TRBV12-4,CASSFGDYEQFF
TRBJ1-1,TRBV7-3,CASSATGNTEAFF
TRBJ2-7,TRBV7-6,CASSSEESSYEQYF
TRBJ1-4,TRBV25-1,CASSNRGSINEKLFF
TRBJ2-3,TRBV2,CASRLGLAGTDTQYF
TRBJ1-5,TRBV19,CASSMAGSDSNQPQHF
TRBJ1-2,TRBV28,CASSLTGGYGYTF
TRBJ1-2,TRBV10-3,CAISDHDGGVHGYTF
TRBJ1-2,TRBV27,CASGTGVSGYTF
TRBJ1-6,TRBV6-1,CASSEPPPAASNSPLHF
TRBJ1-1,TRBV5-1,CASSKTGGSTEAFF
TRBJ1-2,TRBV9,CASSGSGTTANYGYTF
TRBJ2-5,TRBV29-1,CSGTGGVKTQYF
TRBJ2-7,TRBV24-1,CATSDLQGGSYEQYF
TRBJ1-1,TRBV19,CASREGRTEAFF
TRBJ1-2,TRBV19,CASSIDRDRGEGYTF
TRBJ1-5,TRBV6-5,CASSFQGSQPQHF
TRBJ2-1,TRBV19,CASSIGGGAYNEQFF
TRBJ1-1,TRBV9,CASSADRGSMNTEAFF
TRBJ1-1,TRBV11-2,CASSLLGLEAFF
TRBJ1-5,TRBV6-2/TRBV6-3,CASSEDRDGQPQHF
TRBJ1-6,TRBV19,CASSITRDKSSPLHF
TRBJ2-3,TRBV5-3,CARSTGTADRYTDTQYF
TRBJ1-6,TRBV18,CASSRDRASSYNSPLHF
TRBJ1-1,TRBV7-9,CASSSTGTEAFF
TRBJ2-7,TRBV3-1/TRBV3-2,CASSPRNLHGEQYF
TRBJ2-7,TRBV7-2,CASSPRTSVYEQYF
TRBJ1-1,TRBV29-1,CSVERGMNTEAFF
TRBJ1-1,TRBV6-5,CASKMVRADTEAFF
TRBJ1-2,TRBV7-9,CASSPRTGSNYGYTF
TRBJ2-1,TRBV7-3,CASSRHVGLAGTNEQFF
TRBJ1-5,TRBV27,CASSLNMNQPQHF
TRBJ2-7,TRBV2,CASRQGAGYEQYF
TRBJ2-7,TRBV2,CASTSGSPYEQYF
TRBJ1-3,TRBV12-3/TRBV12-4,CASKHRTGNTIYF
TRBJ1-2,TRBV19,CATSYGAGDANYGYTF